This T cell receptor (beta chain) came from a study of CD8+ T cells in alopecia areata. This CDR3 is 13 amino acids long. Trimming took 4 bases from V and 6 from J; bases not matched to a gene: 8. Germline loops: CDR1 SQVTM, CDR2 ANQGSEA. Treatment given: oral pan-JAK inhibitor, 5-10 mg twice daily. RNA was extracted and reverse transcribed into cDNA as the sequencing template. Clones were read by immunoSEQ multiplex PCR, and TCRdb kept only the in-frame ones, dropping some. The sample contains approximately 180,000 clones, about 54% of which appear only once. This clone showed up just a few times. The sample in question was CD4+ T cells sorted from blood, obtained between weeks 55 and 70, from a patient treated with tofacitinib. This chain connects TRBV29-1 to TRBJ2-7, with 8 bases fitting TRBD1. The TCR comes from a human donor with alopecia areata. CDR3 sequence: CSVVPQGGLEQYF. The CDR3 bases are TGCAGCGTTGTACCACAGGGGGGTCTCGAGCAGTACTTC.